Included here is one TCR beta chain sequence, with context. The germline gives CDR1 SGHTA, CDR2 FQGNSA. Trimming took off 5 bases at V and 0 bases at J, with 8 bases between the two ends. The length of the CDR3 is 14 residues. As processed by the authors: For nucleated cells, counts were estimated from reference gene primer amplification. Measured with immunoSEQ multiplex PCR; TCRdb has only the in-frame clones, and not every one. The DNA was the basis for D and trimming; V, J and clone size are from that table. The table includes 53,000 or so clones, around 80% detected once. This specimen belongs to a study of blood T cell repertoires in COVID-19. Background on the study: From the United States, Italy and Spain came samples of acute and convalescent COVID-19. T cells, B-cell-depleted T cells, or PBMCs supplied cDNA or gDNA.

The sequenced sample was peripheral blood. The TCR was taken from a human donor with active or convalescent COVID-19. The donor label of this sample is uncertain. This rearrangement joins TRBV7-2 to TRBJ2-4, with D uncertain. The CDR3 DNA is TGTGCCAGCAGCCCGGCGGTAGCCAAAAACATTCAGTACTTC. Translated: CASSPAVAKNIQYF.